This T cell receptor beta chain appears in the sequencing data of a study of graft-versus-host responses after intestinal transplantation. Trimming removed 2 bases from V and 0 bases from J, with 5 bases in between. The germline CDR1 and CDR2 sequences are SGHAT and FQNNGV. The CDR3 is 14 amino acids. Here immunoSEQ multiplex PCR was the method, and the copy in TCRdb shows in-frame clones only, minus some. The sample lists approximately 89,000 clones; around nine tenths were seen once. Points on this clone: Its specificity is unknown.

Specimen: unstimulated CD4+ T cells sorted from spleen or lymph node cells, collected before intestinal transplant. This sequence was found in a human donor who received an intestinal transplant. The V gene is TRBV11-2, the J gene TRBJ2-1; no reliable D call. CDR3 nucleotides: TGTGCCAGCAGCTTAACACCCTCCTACAATGAGCAGTTCTTC. Protein sequence: CASSLTPSYNEQFF.